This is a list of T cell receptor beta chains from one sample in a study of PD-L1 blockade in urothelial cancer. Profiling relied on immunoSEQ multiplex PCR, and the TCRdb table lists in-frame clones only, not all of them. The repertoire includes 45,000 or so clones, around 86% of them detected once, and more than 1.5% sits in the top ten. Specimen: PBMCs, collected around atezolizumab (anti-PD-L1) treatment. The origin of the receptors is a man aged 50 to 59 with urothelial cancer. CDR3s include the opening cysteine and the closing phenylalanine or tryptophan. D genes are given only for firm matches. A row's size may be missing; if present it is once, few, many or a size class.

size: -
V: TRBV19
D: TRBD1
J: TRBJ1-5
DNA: TGTGCCAGTAGTCTCGACAGGGCGATAGTGGGTCAGCCCCAGCATTTT
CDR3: CASSLDRAIVGQPQHF

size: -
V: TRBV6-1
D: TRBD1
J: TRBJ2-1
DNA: TGTGCCAGCACCCACAGGGGCCCCAATGAGCAGTTCTTC
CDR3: CASTHRGPNEQFF

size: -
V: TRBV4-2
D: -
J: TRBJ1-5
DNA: TGTGCCAGCAGCCATCCTACCCTGACAAATAGCAATCAGCCCCAGCATTTT
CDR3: CASSHPTLTNSNQPQHF

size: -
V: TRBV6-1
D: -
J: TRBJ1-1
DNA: TGTGCCAGCAGTGAAGGACAGACGAACACTGAAGCTTTCTTT
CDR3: CASSEGQTNTEAFF

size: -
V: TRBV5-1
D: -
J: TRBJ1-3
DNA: TGCGCCAGCAGCTCCGGACGGGGGGGCTCTGGAAACACCATATATTTT
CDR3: CASSSGRGGSGNTIYF

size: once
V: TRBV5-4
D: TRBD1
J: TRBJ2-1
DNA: TGTGCCAGCAAGGGACAGAGCTCCTACAATGAGCAGTTCTTC
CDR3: CASKGQSSYNEQFF

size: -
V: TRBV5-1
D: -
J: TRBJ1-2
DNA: TGCGCCAGCCAAGTAGACAGAGGCACGAACTATGGCTACACCTTC
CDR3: CASQVDRGTNYGYTF

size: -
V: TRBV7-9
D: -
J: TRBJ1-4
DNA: TGTGCCAGCACCCCTTCGGCAAGCGATAATGAAAAACTGTTTTTT
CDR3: CASTPSASDNEKLFF

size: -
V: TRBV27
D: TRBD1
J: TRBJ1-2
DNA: TGTGCCAGCAGTATATCAGGGGGCAACTATGGCTACACCTTC
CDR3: CASSISGGNYGYTF

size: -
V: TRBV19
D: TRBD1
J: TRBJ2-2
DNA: TGTGCCAGTAGTATACCGGGACAGGGGAGTGAGAACACCGGGGAGCTGTTTTTT
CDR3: CASSIPGQGSENTGELFF

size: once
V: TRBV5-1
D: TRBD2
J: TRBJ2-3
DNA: TGCGCCAGCAGCTTGGCGCTAGCGGGGGCCACAGATACGCAGTATTTT
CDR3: CASSLALAGATDTQYF

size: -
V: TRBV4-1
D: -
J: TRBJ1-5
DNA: TGCGCCAGCACTCAAGCAGCCCAGACAGCGTATGGGCATCAGCCCCAGCATTTT
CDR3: CASTQAAQTAYGHQPQHF

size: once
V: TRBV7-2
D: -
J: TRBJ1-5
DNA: TGTGCCAGCAGCGAGCCATATGCGAGTACCGGCAATCAGCCCCAGCATTTT
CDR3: CASSEPYASTGNQPQHF

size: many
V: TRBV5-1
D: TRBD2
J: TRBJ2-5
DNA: TGCGCCAGCAGCATCCTAGCGGGAGGGCGTGAGACCCAGTACTTC
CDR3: CASSILAGGRETQYF

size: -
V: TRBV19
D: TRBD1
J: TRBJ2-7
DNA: TGTGCCAGTAGTCCCGACAGGGGCTACTCCTACGAGCAGTACTTC
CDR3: CASSPDRGYSYEQYF

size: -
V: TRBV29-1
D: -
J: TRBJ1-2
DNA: TGCAGCGTTGGGACAACTTCTGGCGGCTACACCTTC
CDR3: CSVGTTSGGYTF

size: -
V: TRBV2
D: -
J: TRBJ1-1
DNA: TGTGCCAGCAGTACCGACAGGAACACTGAAGCTTTCTTT
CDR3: CASSTDRNTEAFF

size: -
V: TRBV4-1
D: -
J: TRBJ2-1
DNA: TGCGCCAGCAGCCAAGCAGTTTCCAATGAGCAGTTCTTC
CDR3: CASSQAVSNEQFF

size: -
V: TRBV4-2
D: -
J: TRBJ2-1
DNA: TGTGCCAGCAGCCAAGAGATCAGACTTGGAAATGAGCAGTTCTTC
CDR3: CASSQEIRLGNEQFF

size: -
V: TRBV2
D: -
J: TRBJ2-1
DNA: TGTGCCAGCAGTACTAGCAATGAGCAGTTCTTC
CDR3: CASSTSNEQFF

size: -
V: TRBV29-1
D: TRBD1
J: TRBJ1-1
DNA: TGCAGCGTTGACAGGGGGCACACTGAAGCTTTCTTT
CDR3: CSVDRGHTEAFF

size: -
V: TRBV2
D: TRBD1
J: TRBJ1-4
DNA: TGTGCCGGATCCCGACAGGGGGCGTATGAAAAACTGTTTTTT
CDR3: CAGSRQGAYEKLFF

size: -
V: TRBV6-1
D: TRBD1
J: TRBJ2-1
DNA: TGTGCCAGCAGTGAAACCGGGACAGGGTTTGCTGAGCAGTTCTTC
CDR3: CASSETGTGFAEQFF

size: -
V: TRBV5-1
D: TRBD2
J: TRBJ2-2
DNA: TGCGCCAGCAGCTTGACGGGACTAGCGGGAGAGATCACCGGGGAGCTGTTTTTT
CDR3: CASSLTGLAGEITGELFF

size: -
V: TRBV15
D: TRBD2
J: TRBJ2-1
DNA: TGTGCCACCAGCGCCATCGGCGGGGGGCCGAACAATGAGCAGTTCTTC
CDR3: CATSAIGGGPNNEQFF

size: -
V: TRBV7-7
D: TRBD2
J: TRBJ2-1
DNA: TGTGCTAGCAGCCCCGGGACTAGCGCGGGTGAGCAGTTCTTC
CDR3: CASSPGTSAGEQFF

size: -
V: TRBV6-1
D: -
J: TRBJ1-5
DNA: TGTGCCAGCAGTGAAAGGACAGTTAGCAATCAGCCCCAGCATTTT
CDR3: CASSERTVSNQPQHF